A selection of T cell receptor beta chains follows, all from one sample in a study of blood T cell repertoires in COVID-19. This table comes from immunoSEQ multiplex PCR, and its TCRdb copy is limited to in-frame clones, with some not included. The sample consists of about 190,000 clones, roughly 82% of them appearing once. Sequenced material: peripheral blood. Receptors were obtained from a woman in her thirties with acute or convalescent COVID-19. CDR3s include the opening cysteine and the closing phenylalanine or tryptophan. Fields, in order: V gene, J gene, clone size, D gene, CDR3 DNA, CDR3 protein. The D gene is left open where the match is weak. Clone size appears in some rows only: once, few, many, or a class for an expanded clone.

>TRBV5-1|TRBJ2-2|NA|NA
TGCGCCAGCAGCTTGGTAACATCGAACACCGGGGAGCTGTTTTTT
CASSLVTSNTGELFF
>TRBV6-4|TRBJ1-1|NA|NA
TGTGCCAGCAGTGACGATCGGGTCATGAACACTGAAGCTTTCTTT
CASSDDRVMNTEAFF
>TRBV15|TRBJ2-7|NA|NA
TGTGCCACCAGCAGAGAGGGGGCTAGCCCCTACGAGCAGTACTTC
CATSREGASPYEQYF
>TRBV24-1|TRBJ2-3|NA|NA
TGTGCCACCAGTGACCTAACAGAGAATTTTCTAGATACGCAGTATTTT
CATSDLTENFLDTQYF
>TRBV5-1|TRBJ2-7|NA|NA
TGCGCCAGCAGCTTTGGCGGATCCTACGAGCAGTACTTC
CASSFGGSYEQYF
>TRBV7-9|TRBJ1-2|NA|NA
TGTGCCAGCAGCTTAAGCACAGACTATGGCTACACCTTC
CASSLSTDYGYTF
>TRBV29-1|TRBJ2-5|NA|NA
TGCAGCGTTGAAGTGGCAGGGGAGTATGAGACCCAGTACTTC
CSVEVAGEYETQYF
>TRBV7-9|TRBJ2-1|NA|NA
TGTGCCAGCAGCTTAGGGGAGGGGGGCTACAATGAGCAGTTCTTC
CASSLGEGGYNEQFF
>TRBV9|TRBJ1-6|NA|NA
TGTGCCAGCAGCGTAGGAGGGGCCGGGGGGAATTCACCCCTCCACTTT
CASSVGGAGGNSPLHF
>TRBV29-1|TRBJ1-1|once|TRBD1
TGCAGCGTTAAGGGGACAGGGTTGAACACTGAAGCTTTCTTT
CSVKGTGLNTEAFF
>TRBV4-1|TRBJ2-7|NA|TRBD2
TGCGCCAGCAGCCAAGCGCAGATAGGATTAGCGGGTCTATACTACGAGCAGTACTTC
CASSQAQIGLAGLYYEQYF
>TRBV6-2/TRBV6-3|TRBJ1-1|NA|TRBD1
TGTGCCAGCAGTGACCCTACAGGGGGGAACACTGAAGCTTTCTTT
CASSDPTGGNTEAFF
>TRBV7-2|TRBJ2-5|once|TRBD2
TGTGCCAGCAGCCCCCGGAGGGTAGCGGGAGAGACCCAGTACTTC
CASSPRRVAGETQYF
>TRBV7-8|TRBJ2-7|NA|TRBD2
TGTGCCAGCAGCCAACTAGCGGGGGCTTCGTACGAGCAGTACTTC
CASSQLAGASYEQYF
>TRBV7-8|TRBJ2-2|NA|NA
TGTGCCAGCAGCGCGGCACCAGCCGGGGAGCTGTTTTTT
CASSAAPAGELFF
>TRBV3-1/TRBV3-2|TRBJ1-3|few|NA
TGTGCCAGCAGTCGGGGGGCTGGAAACACCATATATTTT
CASSRGAGNTIYF
>TRBV5-1|TRBJ1-3|NA|NA
TGCGCCAGCAGCTTGACGGGGGACGTTGGAAACACCATATATTTT
CASSLTGDVGNTIYF
>TRBV18|TRBJ1-2|NA|NA
TGTGCCAGCTCCCAGAGAGCAGGGGCAGCGTATGGCTACACCTTC
CASSQRAGAAYGYTF
>TRBV28|TRBJ1-1|NA|TRBD1
TGTGCCAGCAGCCGGACAGGGTGGGTCACTGAAGCTTTCTTT
CASSRTGWVTEAFF
>TRBV7-2|TRBJ1-3|NA|NA
TGTGCCAGCAGCTTAAGCGGTTCCGGAAACACCATATATTTT
CASSLSGSGNTIYF
>TRBV7-9|TRBJ2-7|few|TRBD1
TGTGCCAGCAGTCCGACAGGGTCCCACGAGCAGTACTTC
CASSPTGSHEQYF
>TRBV27|TRBJ2-7|NA|TRBD2
TGTGCCAGCAGTGGACTAGCGTACAACGAGCAGTACTTC
CASSGLAYNEQYF
>TRBV19|TRBJ1-2|NA|NA
TGTGCCAGTAGTATGAGACAGGTATATGGCTACACCTTC
CASSMRQVYGYTF
>TRBV5-8|TRBJ2-2|NA|TRBD2
TGTGCCAGCAGCTTTACCCTCTTAGCGGGGGCCTACACCGGGGAGCTGTTTTTT
CASSFTLLAGAYTGELFF
>TRBV5-1|TRBJ2-7|NA|TRBD1
TGCGCCAGCAATACAGGGGGCTCCTACGAGCAGTACTTC
CASNTGGSYEQYF
>TRBV28|TRBJ2-1|NA|TRBD1
TGTGCCAGCACCGTAGGGGACAGGGGATACAATGAGCAGTTCTTC
CASTVGDRGYNEQFF
>TRBV11-2|TRBJ2-7|NA|TRBD1
TGTGCCAGCAGCTTTCTAGTGGGACAGGGCTTTTACGAGCAGTACTTC
CASSFLVGQGFYEQYF
>TRBV19|TRBJ2-4|NA|NA
TGTGCCAGTAGTATACGGACAGCCGGGAAAAACATTCAGTACTTC
CASSIRTAGKNIQYF
>TRBV4-3|TRBJ2-1|NA|NA
TGCGCCAGCAGCCAAGAAGTGGGAGCGTACAATGAGCAGTTCTTC
CASSQEVGAYNEQFF
>TRBV5-1|TRBJ2-1|NA|NA
TGCGCCAGCAGCTTGGCCGGACAAACGGAGCAGTTCTTC
CASSLAGQTEQFF
>TRBV15|TRBJ1-2|NA|NA
TGTGCCACCAGCAGGAGGGGGAACTATGGCTACACCTTC
CATSRRGNYGYTF
>TRBV20-1|TRBJ1-5|NA|TRBD1
TGCAGTGCTAGTGGGGACAGGGATCGTCAGCCCCAGCATTTT
CSASGDRDRQPQHF
>TRBV6-2/TRBV6-3|TRBJ1-2|NA|NA
TGTGCCAGCAGTTCAGGGAAGGCCTATGGCTACACCTTC
CASSSGKAYGYTF
>TRBV5-1|TRBJ1-5|few|TRBD1
TGCGCCAGCAGCCCGGACAGGGGCAATCAGCCCCAGCATTTT
CASSPDRGNQPQHF
>TRBV28|TRBJ1-2|once|NA
TGTGCCAGCAGTGAGAGAGGGGGGGAGGGCTACACCTTC
CASSERGGEGYTF
>TRBV30|TRBJ1-2|NA|NA
TGTGCCTGGAGTAGGCGGGGCTCTATCTATGGCTACACCTTC
CAWSRRGSIYGYTF
>TRBV19|TRBJ2-2|NA|NA
TGTGCCAGTGGGTACAGGGCCACCGGGGAGCTGTTTTTT
CASGYRATGELFF
>TRBV27|TRBJ2-3|NA|NA
TGTGCCAGCAGCCTCACTAGTGGGCCGTTGAAGACGCAGTATTTT
CASSLTSGPLKTQYF
>TRBV30|TRBJ1-1|NA|NA
TGTGCCTGGAGAAGGGGGTGGATGGACACTGAAGCTTTCTTT
CAWRRGWMDTEAFF
>TRBV19|TRBJ2-1|once|TRBD2
TGTGCCAGTAGCAACGGCGGGAGTAATGAGCAGTTCTTC
CASSNGGSNEQFF
>TRBV15|TRBJ2-7|NA|TRBD2
TGTGCCACCAGCAGGTTTAGCGGGGACTCCTACGAGCAGTACTTC
CATSRFSGDSYEQYF
>TRBV6-5|TRBJ1-6|NA|TRBD1
TGTGCCAGCAGTTACTTAGGGACAGCGAATTCACCCCTCCACTTT
CASSYLGTANSPLHF
>TRBV28|TRBJ1-1|NA|TRBD1
TGTGCCAGCAGTTTACGGGGACAGGGGGCGCGCACTGAAGCTTTCTTT
CASSLRGQGARTEAFF
>TRBV7-8|TRBJ2-7|NA|NA
TGTGCCAGCAGCACAAGCCGACAGGGAGGATACGAGCAGTACTTC
CASSTSRQGGYEQYF
>TRBV7-2|TRBJ1-5|few|NA
TGTGCCAGCAGCTTAGCATCGAGGGTGGATCAGCCCCAGCATTTT
CASSLASRVDQPQHF